Listed below are T cell receptor beta chains from one sample, sequenced in a study of cytomegalovirus exposure and HLA in healthy donors. Produced via immunoSEQ multiplex PCR; TCRdb's table is partial and in-frame only. In the table there are about 43,000 clones, about half of which are singletons. Specimen: PBMCs. The origin of the receptors is a man in his sixties in good health and CMV-seronegative. Each CDR3 is given with its conserved first and last residue. The order of the fields is J gene, clone size, V gene, D gene, CDR3 DNA, CDR3 protein. D genes are given only for firm matches. Part of the rows lack a size; the others show once, few, many or a class for expanded clones.

j_gene: TRBJ1-1; abundance: NA; v_gene: TRBV7-9; d_gene: NA; CDR3nt: TGTGCCAGCAGCCTGAGGCCCACCTCGGGCACTGAAGCTTTCTTT; CDR3aa: CASSLRPTSGTEAFF
j_gene: TRBJ1-5; abundance: NA; v_gene: TRBV28; d_gene: NA; CDR3nt: TGTGCCAGCAGTTCAGGGGCCAATCAGCCCCAGCATTTT; CDR3aa: CASSSGANQPQHF
j_gene: TRBJ2-2; abundance: few; v_gene: TRBV13; d_gene: NA; CDR3nt: TGTGCCAGCAGCATAACGAACACCGGGGAGCTGTTTTTT; CDR3aa: CASSITNTGELFF
j_gene: TRBJ2-1; abundance: NA; v_gene: TRBV10-2; d_gene: TRBD1; CDR3nt: TGCGCCAGCAGTGAGTCGATCCCCAGGGGGAATGAGCAGTTCTTC; CDR3aa: CASSESIPRGNEQFF
j_gene: TRBJ2-4; abundance: few; v_gene: TRBV18; d_gene: NA; CDR3nt: TGTGCCAGCTCACCAGAGGTGGGGACAACCAAAAACATTCAGTACTTC; CDR3aa: CASSPEVGTTKNIQYF
j_gene: TRBJ1-4; abundance: NA; v_gene: TRBV13; d_gene: TRBD1; CDR3nt: TGTGCCAGCAGCCTCAGCCTCGGGACAGGGGATGAAAAACTGTTTTTT; CDR3aa: CASSLSLGTGDEKLFF
j_gene: TRBJ1-2; abundance: NA; v_gene: TRBV30; d_gene: NA; CDR3nt: TGTGCCTGGAGCTACCTCGGGGGGGGCTACACCTTC; CDR3aa: CAWSYLGGGYTF
j_gene: TRBJ1-5; abundance: NA; v_gene: TRBV7-9; d_gene: TRBD1; CDR3nt: TGTTCCAGCAGCCTACAGGGGGGGGGACAGCCCCAGCATTTT; CDR3aa: CSSSLQGGGQPQHF
j_gene: TRBJ2-3; abundance: NA; v_gene: TRBV12-5; d_gene: TRBD2; CDR3nt: TGTGCTAGTGGTTCGGGGGGAGGGGCGCGAGGCACAGATACGCAGTATTTT; CDR3aa: CASGSGGGARGTDTQYF
j_gene: TRBJ2-7; abundance: few; v_gene: TRBV7-2; d_gene: TRBD1; CDR3nt: TGTGCCAGCAGCTACACGGGACAGGGACGCGAGCAGTACTTC; CDR3aa: CASSYTGQGREQYF
j_gene: TRBJ1-1; abundance: NA; v_gene: TRBV7-8; d_gene: TRBD1; CDR3nt: TGTGCCAGCAGCTTAGAAGGGACAGGGCGAGCTTTCTTT; CDR3aa: CASSLEGTGRAFF
j_gene: TRBJ2-5; abundance: few; v_gene: TRBV10-3; d_gene: NA; CDR3nt: TGTGCCATCTCCCCGGGGGAGACCCAGTACTTC; CDR3aa: CAISPGETQYF
j_gene: TRBJ1-1; abundance: NA; v_gene: TRBV6-5; d_gene: NA; CDR3nt: TGTGCCAGCAGTTACGGGGCAGTTGGGATCACTGAAGCTTTCTTT; CDR3aa: CASSYGAVGITEAFF
j_gene: TRBJ2-2; abundance: NA; v_gene: TRBV7-2; d_gene: NA; CDR3nt: TGTGCCAGCAGCCTTGGAGGCGGGGTCGGGGAGCTGTTTTTT; CDR3aa: CASSLGGGVGELFF
j_gene: TRBJ1-2; abundance: NA; v_gene: TRBV5-4; d_gene: NA; CDR3nt: TGTGCCAGCAGCGCCGGTCCTAAGGGCTACACCTTC; CDR3aa: CASSAGPKGYTF
j_gene: TRBJ2-6; abundance: NA; v_gene: TRBV10-2; d_gene: TRBD1; CDR3nt: TGCGCCAGCAGTGAGGAGGGGGCGGGCGGGGCCAACGTCCTGACTTTC; CDR3aa: CASSEEGAGGANVLTF
j_gene: TRBJ2-5; abundance: NA; v_gene: TRBV7-8; d_gene: TRBD2; CDR3nt: TGTGCCAGCAGCTCACTGCCCGTAGCGGGAGGGGTGGAAGAGACCCAGTACTTC; CDR3aa: CASSSLPVAGGVEETQYF
j_gene: TRBJ1-2; abundance: few; v_gene: TRBV4-3; d_gene: NA; CDR3nt: TGCGCCAGCAGCCAAGATAGGGGGAGGGGTGATTACACCTTC; CDR3aa: CASSQDRGRGDYTF
j_gene: TRBJ1-1; abundance: NA; v_gene: TRBV5-1; d_gene: NA; CDR3nt: TGCGCCAGCAGCCGATCGGGTGTGGAAAACACTGAAGCTTTCTTT; CDR3aa: CASSRSGVENTEAFF
j_gene: TRBJ2-7; abundance: NA; v_gene: TRBV29-1; d_gene: TRBD2; CDR3nt: TGCAGCGTTGCGGCGGGAGGGTCCACCTACGAGCAGTACTTC; CDR3aa: CSVAAGGSTYEQYF
j_gene: TRBJ2-1; abundance: NA; v_gene: TRBV27; d_gene: NA; CDR3nt: TGTGCCAGCAGTGCGAGGGACACTCCATACAATGAGCAGTTCTTC; CDR3aa: CASSARDTPYNEQFF
j_gene: TRBJ2-7; abundance: NA; v_gene: TRBV27; d_gene: TRBD1; CDR3nt: TGTGCCAGTTCTCCGGGACAGGGGTATCTCGAGCAGTACTTC; CDR3aa: CASSPGQGYLEQYF
j_gene: TRBJ2-3; abundance: NA; v_gene: TRBV28; d_gene: NA; CDR3nt: TGTGCCACCGCCGGTGGAGCTAGCACAGATACGCAGTATTTT; CDR3aa: CATAGGASTDTQYF
j_gene: TRBJ2-3; abundance: many; v_gene: TRBV29-1; d_gene: NA; CDR3nt: TGCAGCGTTGAAATCCCCGGTACAGATACGCAGTATTTT; CDR3aa: CSVEIPGTDTQYF
j_gene: TRBJ2-7; abundance: NA; v_gene: TRBV29-1; d_gene: NA; CDR3nt: TGCAGCGTTGAAGCAAACTACGAGCAGTACTTC; CDR3aa: CSVEANYEQYF
j_gene: TRBJ2-2; abundance: NA; v_gene: TRBV2; d_gene: TRBD1; CDR3nt: TGTGCCAGCAGGCCACAGGGGGCGAACACCGGGGAGCTGTTTTTT; CDR3aa: CASRPQGANTGELFF
j_gene: TRBJ2-5; abundance: few; v_gene: TRBV10-3; d_gene: NA; CDR3nt: TGTGCCATCAGTGATCAAGGGGCAGTGGGAGAGACCCAGTACTTC; CDR3aa: CAISDQGAVGETQYF
j_gene: TRBJ2-1; abundance: NA; v_gene: TRBV7-3; d_gene: NA; CDR3nt: TGTGCCAGCAGCTCTGGACGGGGAAATGAGCAGTTCTTC; CDR3aa: CASSSGRGNEQFF
j_gene: TRBJ2-7; abundance: few; v_gene: TRBV5-1; d_gene: TRBD2; CDR3nt: TGCGCCAGCAGCCCGCCCGGGGAGGGCCTGTACGAGCAGTACTTC; CDR3aa: CASSPPGEGLYEQYF
j_gene: TRBJ2-1; abundance: NA; v_gene: TRBV6-5; d_gene: NA; CDR3nt: TGTGCCAGCAGGGCTAGCGTTTATGAGCAGTTCTTC; CDR3aa: CASRASVYEQFF
j_gene: TRBJ2-3; abundance: NA; v_gene: TRBV5-4; d_gene: NA; CDR3nt: TGTGCCAGCAGCTTGGATTCTAGCACAGATACGCAGTATTTT; CDR3aa: CASSLDSSTDTQYF
j_gene: TRBJ1-2; abundance: NA; v_gene: TRBV19; d_gene: NA; CDR3nt: TGTGCCAGTAGTGATGAGGGGGACTATGGCTACACCTTC; CDR3aa: CASSDEGDYGYTF
j_gene: TRBJ2-5; abundance: few; v_gene: TRBV5-1; d_gene: TRBD2; CDR3nt: TGCGCCAGCAGCTTGGCCAAGGCTAGCGGTCCTCAAGAGACCCAGTACTTC; CDR3aa: CASSLAKASGPQETQYF
j_gene: TRBJ2-7; abundance: NA; v_gene: TRBV28; d_gene: NA; CDR3nt: TGTGGGACCGAGAGGGTTTACGAGCAGTACTTC; CDR3aa: CGTERVYEQYF
j_gene: TRBJ1-1; abundance: many; v_gene: TRBV25-1; d_gene: NA; CDR3nt: TGTGCCAGCAGTGCTGGGGAGGGAATCGGAGCTTTCTTT; CDR3aa: CASSAGEGIGAFF
j_gene: TRBJ2-6; abundance: NA; v_gene: TRBV10-3; d_gene: NA; CDR3nt: TGTGCCTCCCGTTCCCCTGGGGCCAACGTCCTGACTTTC; CDR3aa: CASRSPGANVLTF
j_gene: TRBJ2-5; abundance: few; v_gene: TRBV7-6; d_gene: TRBD2; CDR3nt: TGTGCCAGCAGCTTCAACGAACTAGCGGGACTTTACCAAGAGACCCAGTACTTC; CDR3aa: CASSFNELAGLYQETQYF
j_gene: TRBJ2-2; abundance: NA; v_gene: TRBV10-3; d_gene: TRBD1; CDR3nt: TGTGCCATAAAGCAGGGGGCCGGCACCGGGGAGCTGTTTTTT; CDR3aa: CAIKQGAGTGELFF
j_gene: TRBJ2-5; abundance: NA; v_gene: TRBV7-6; d_gene: TRBD1; CDR3nt: TGTGCCAGCAGCCGACAGGGACGAGAGACCCAGTACTTC; CDR3aa: CASSRQGRETQYF
j_gene: TRBJ2-5; abundance: NA; v_gene: TRBV2; d_gene: NA; CDR3nt: TGTGCCAGCAGTAACGGGGGTGCGGTGAGAGAGACCCAGTACTTC; CDR3aa: CASSNGGAVRETQYF
j_gene: TRBJ1-5; abundance: few; v_gene: TRBV27; d_gene: NA; CDR3nt: TGTGCCAGCAGTTTCTCCGGGCAGCCCCAGCATTTT; CDR3aa: CASSFSGQPQHF
j_gene: TRBJ2-2; abundance: few; v_gene: TRBV7-3; d_gene: NA; CDR3nt: TGTGCCAGCAGCTTATACCAGGGCACCGGGGAGCTGTTTTTT; CDR3aa: CASSLYQGTGELFF
j_gene: TRBJ2-1; abundance: NA; v_gene: TRBV28; d_gene: TRBD1; CDR3nt: TGTGCCAGCAGCCCACACTCACAGGGGTGGAATGAGCAGTTCTTC; CDR3aa: CASSPHSQGWNEQFF